The rows below give T cell receptor beta chains drawn from one sample of a study of T-cell reconstitution after alpha-beta-depleted transplantation in children. MiXCR was run by TCRdb on the PCR reads, yielding one entry per CDR3 protein. This table holds hundreds of thousands of distinct CDR3 sequences, roughly 14% found once. Source: PBMCs, taken before TCRalphabeta/CD19-depleted stem cell transplant. These receptors all come from a girl aged 2-10 years with congenital amegakaryocytic thrombocytopenia, due to receive a stem cell transplant. Both conserved end residues are part of each CDR3. The D gene is left open where the match is weak. Clone size, where shown, is once, few, many, or a class for clones that have expanded.

>many|TRBJ2-1|TRBV5-1|TRBD2
TGCGCCAGCAGCAAGAACCAATACGGGACTAGCGGATACAATGAGCAGTTCTTC
CASSKNQYGTSGYNEQFF
>-|TRBJ2-1|TRBV7-8|-
TGTGCCAGCAGCTTAGATCTTGGGGGAGGAGCCTACAATGAGCAGTTCTTC
CASSLDLGGGAYNEQFF
>many|TRBJ2-2|TRBV28|-
TGTGCCAGCAGGGCCTTAAATGGTCCCGGGGAGCTGTTTTTT
CASRALNGPGELFF
>many|TRBJ2-4|TRBV12-3/TRBV12-4|TRBD1
TGTGCCAGCAGTAGATCGGGACAGGGTGGCATTCAGTACTTC
CASSRSGQGGIQYF
>-|TRBJ2-5|TRBV5-1|TRBD2
TGCGCCAGCAGCTTGGTACTAGCGGACTCAGAGACCCAGTACTTC
CASSLVLADSETQYF
>-|TRBJ1-2|TRBV7-9|-
TGTGCCAGCAGCTTAGCGATCGGTGGGAATGGCTACACCTTC
CASSLAIGGNGYTF
>many|TRBJ2-1|TRBV7-2|TRBD2
TGTGCCAGCAGCTTATTTGGACTAGCGGGATCGCGTGAGCAGTTCTTC
CASSLFGLAGSREQFF
>-|TRBJ2-7|TRBV29-1|TRBD1
TGCAGCGTCATATGGAGTGGTTCAGGGGGCTACGAGCAGTACTTC
CSVIWSGSGGYEQYF
>few|TRBJ2-1|TRBV11-2|-
TGTGCCAGCAGCTTAGGGGACGGGGAGCAGTTCTTC
CASSLGDGEQFF
>-|TRBJ1-3|TRBV5-5|-
TGTGCCAGCAGGACGCTGAGCTCTGGAAACACCATATATTTT
CASRTLSSGNTIYF
>-|TRBJ2-3|TRBV2|-
TGTGCCAGCATGGGGCGTGGAGCTCCGACAGATACGCAGTATTTT
CASMGRGAPTDTQYF
>many|TRBJ2-1|TRBV29-1|-
TGCAGCGGTCGGACAGACAATGAGCAGTTCTTC
CSGRTDNEQFF
>-|TRBJ1-6|TRBV11-2|-
TGTGCCAGCAGCTCCGGGGCCCGAATTTATAATTCACCCCTCCACTTT
CASSSGARIYNSPLHF
>many|TRBJ2-3|TRBV20-1|TRBD2
TGCAGTGCTAGAGATCGGACTAGCGGACGCACAGATACGCAGTATTTT
CSARDRTSGRTDTQYF
>few|TRBJ2-4|TRBV20-1|-
TGCAGTGCTAGTTGGATAGCCAAAAACATTCAGTACTTC
CSASWIAKNIQYF
>few|TRBJ2-1|TRBV14|TRBD2
TGTGCCAGCAGCCAAGATGACGGGAGGGCCTACAATGAGCAGTTCTTC
CASSQDDGRAYNEQFF
>-|TRBJ2-1|TRBV28|TRBD2
TGTGCCAGCAGTTCGCAGCGGGAGGCCCATTTTAGAGAGCAGTTCTTC
CASSSQREAHFREQFF
>-|TRBJ2-1|TRBV12-3/TRBV12-4|TRBD1
TGTGCCAGCAGTCCCACCGGGACAGGGGTCCATGAGCAGTTCTTC
CASSPTGTGVHEQFF
>many|TRBJ2-7|TRBV5-1|-
TGCGCCAGCAGCTTGGAAATCAGCTTCTACGAGCAGTACTTC
CASSLEISFYEQYF
>few|TRBJ2-7|TRBV15|-
TGTGCCACCAGCAGAGAGCACGGCCTCGTCTACGAGCAGTACTTC
CATSREHGLVYEQYF
>few|TRBJ1-1|TRBV12-3/TRBV12-4|-
TGTGCCAGCAGTTTAGGAGGGTTCCACACTGAAGCTTTCTTT
CASSLGGFHTEAFF
>-|TRBJ2-1|TRBV5-6|TRBD2
TGTGCCAGCAGCTTGGTGGCGGGACTAGCGCGTGAGCAGTTCTTC
CASSLVAGLAREQFF
>once|TRBJ2-7|TRBV1|-
TGCACCAGCAGCCAGCCGCTAGCGGGAGTGTTAGAGCAGTACTTC
CTSSQPLAGVLEQYF
>few|TRBJ2-7|TRBV5-6|-
TGTGCCAGCAGCTTTACTGAGGGCGCCGAGCAGTACTTC
CASSFTEGAEQYF
>many|TRBJ2-1|TRBV5-1|-
TGCGCCAGCACCCGAAGTCAGTACGGGTCCTACAATGAGCAGTTCTTC
CASTRSQYGSYNEQFF
>-|TRBJ2-3|TRBV7-6|-
TGTGCCAGCAGCCCCGTTTTTGCACAGGGCACAGATACGCAGTATTTT
CASSPVFAQGTDTQYF
>many|TRBJ2-2|TRBV20-1|-
TGCAGTGCTAGAGGGCCGATGGACACCGGGGAGCTGTTTTTT
CSARGPMDTGELFF
>-|TRBJ2-7|TRBV5-1|-
TGCGCCAGCAGCTTGTTGTTCGCCCGAGGTTTGGGGGAGCTCGACTACAAGCAGTACTTC
CASSLLFARGLGELDYKQYF
>few|TRBJ2-1|TRBV5-1|-
TGCGCCAGCAGCTTGGGGTTGGGGTCAAGCGAGCAGTTCTTC
CASSLGLGSSEQFF
>many|TRBJ1-1|TRBV29-1|-
TGCAGCGTTGAAGGCAGAAACACTGAAGCTTTCTTT
CSVEGRNTEAFF
>few|TRBJ2-1|TRBV20-1|-
TGCAGTGCGACGATTTCCGGCAATGAGCAGTTCTTC
CSATISGNEQFF
>-|TRBJ1-1|TRBV5-1|-
TGCGCCAGCAGCTTGGGGCTGGGGAGGTACACTGAAGCTTTCTTT
CASSLGLGRYTEAFF
>few|TRBJ2-3|TRBV14|-
TGTGCCAGCAGCCAAGTGGTCGGGGGAGATACGCAGTATTTT
CASSQVVGGDTQYF
>many|TRBJ2-2|TRBV29-1|-
TGCAGCGTTCATATACGTACAGGGCTTTGGAACACCGGGGAGCTGTTTTTT
CSVHIRTGLWNTGELFF
>many|TRBJ1-2|TRBV6-4|-
TGTGCCAGCAGTGTGTCGCTTAACTATGGCTACACCTTC
CASSVSLNYGYTF
>many|TRBJ2-3|TRBV5-1|-
TGCGCCAGCAGCTTTTTCGGCGCGGCAGATACGCAGTATTTT
CASSFFGAADTQYF
>many|TRBJ1-5|TRBV6-1|TRBD1
TGTGCCAGCAGCCTAGTAGGGGGCGCGACGCAGCCCCAGCATTTT
CASSLVGGATQPQHF
>-|TRBJ2-7|TRBV5-6|-
TGTGCCAGCAGCTCCCAACAGGGTTTGGGGTACGAGCAGTACTTC
CASSSQQGLGYEQYF
>many|TRBJ2-5|TRBV12-3/TRBV12-4|-
TGTGCCAGCAGTTTATCGGTGAATCAAGAGACCCAGTACTTC
CASSLSVNQETQYF
>many|TRBJ2-7|TRBV10-3|TRBD1
TGTGCCACCCTAGGGACAGGGTCATACGAGCAGTACTTC
CATLGTGSYEQYF
>few|TRBJ1-4|TRBV11-2|-
TGTGCCAGCAGCTTAGGGGGCACGGAAAAACTGTTTTTT
CASSLGGTEKLFF
>-|TRBJ2-5|TRBV12-3/TRBV12-4|-
TGTGCCAGCAGTAATGGACGCCGACAAGAGACCCAGTACTTC
CASSNGRRQETQYF
>few|TRBJ1-6|TRBV20-1|-
TGCAGTGCTATTCTCCCGAGCTCCTATAATTCACCCCTCCACTTT
CSAILPSSYNSPLHF
>few|TRBJ1-6|TRBV7-8|-
TGTGCCAGCAGCTTCCTCCTCAATTCACCCCTCCACTTT
CASSFLLNSPLHF
>-|TRBJ2-1|TRBV3-1|-
TGTGCCTGCAGCCCCGGGTCCCCTCTCATCCGAGCTGGGTACAATGAGCAGTTCTTC
CACSPGSPLIRAGYNEQFF
>-|TRBJ2-7|TRBV5-1|-
TGCGCCAGCAGCTTGGCCCGTGGGGAACTCTACGAGCAGTACTTC
CASSLARGELYEQYF
>many|TRBJ2-2|TRBV21-1|-
TGTGCCAGCAGCAAAGGAGGGACAGCGAACGGGGAGCTGTTTTTT
CASSKGGTANGELFF
>many|TRBJ2-2|TRBV12-3/TRBV12-4|-
TGTGCCAGCAGTCGCAGGGCCGGGGAGCTGTTTTTT
CASSRRAGELFF
>-|TRBJ2-1|TRBV5-1|-
TGCGCCAGCAGCTTTCCCCCCCGGGGAATAGACAACAATGAGCAGTTCTTC
CASSFPPRGIDNNEQFF